This TCR beta chain is drawn from a study of T cells in Graves' hyperthyroidism and ophthalmopathy. Trimming left V 1 base short and J 2 bases short, with 8 bases between. This CDR3 contains 14 residues. CDR1 KGHSH and CDR2 LQKENI come from the germline V gene. RNA transcripts yielded amplified TCR beta CDR3 regions. With the HTBI primer set, the TCR CDR3 went through a first round of RT-PCR. TCRdb processed the multiplex PCR reads anew with MiXCR; each CDR3 protein has one entry. In the table there are some 550,000 distinct CDR3 sequences, approximately 15% of which are singletons. Material: blood. This receptor was taken from a woman in her thirties or forties with Graves' ophthalmopathy. This rearrangement joins TRBV18 to TRBJ1-2; D unclear. CDR3 DNA: TGTGCCAGCTCACCACTGAGGGAGAACTATGGCTACACCTTC. Amino acid sequence: CASSPLRENYGYTF.